These 30 T cell receptor beta chains were sequenced from one sample in a study of metastatic and nonmetastatic thyroid tumors. MiXCR was used by TCRdb to re-call the PCR reads. This sample has 6,000 to 8,500 clones, with 2.5% to 3.5% found just once. All patients reached thyroid surgery having received no treatment beforehand. Material for sequencing was tumor tissue. All receptors derive from a female donor with papillary thyroid cancer or a benign thyroid nodule (not recorded which). Some clones in this sample may be carry-over from other donors' samples.

By proportion, this clone is medium-sized. The chain couples TRBV5-1 to TRBJ2-5; TRBD2 matches 16 bases. This CDR3 has 16 amino acids. J was trimmed by 5 bases and V by 4 bases; bases with no gene match: 5. Germline V gene lookup returns CDR1 SGHRS and CDR2 YFSETQ. Written as DNA, the CDR3 is TGCGCCAGCAGCGCCGGGACTAGCGGGAGGGGCGAGACCCAGTACTTC. Amino acid sequence: CASSAGTSGRGETQYF.

By sample fraction, this clone is medium-sized. CDR3: CASSLEPNTEAFF. DNA of the CDR3: TGTGCCAGCAGCCTGGAGCCGAACACTGAAGCTTTCTTT. This chain connects TRBV5-5 to TRBJ1-1; D uncertain. Germline CDR1 reads SGHKS; CDR2 reads YYEKEE (reference sequence). Trimming cost V 4 bases and J 1 base, with 8 bases left between them. CDR3 length: 13 residues. The full variable domain, with the rest looked up from reference TRBV5-5 and TRBJ1-1, is DAGVTQSPTHLIKTRGQQVTLRCSPISGHKSVSWYQQVLGQGPQFIFQYYEKEERGRGNFPDRFSARQFPNYSSELNVNALLLGDSALYLCASSLEPNTEAFFGQGTRLTVV.

This clone is termed medium-sized. The chain employs TRBV11-2 and TRBJ1-2; a weak D match, TRBD1 (5 bases). Germline values: CDR1 SGHAT, CDR2 FQNNGV. V was trimmed by 6 bases and J by 4 bases, leaving 9 bases between them. This CDR3 spans 12 amino acids. CDR3 DNA sequence: TGTGCCAGCAGTACCGGGGGCTATGGCTACACCTTC. Amino acids: CASSTGGYGYTF.

This clone rates as medium-sized. The chain links TRBV6-1 to TRBJ2-5; D not certain. V lost 6 bases to trimming and J lost 2 bases, with 10 bases between them. Germline CDR1 MNHNS, CDR2 SASEGT. The CDR3 runs 13 residues. CDR3 region: CASSPARQETQYF. For the CDR3, the DNA is TGTGCCAGCAGCCCCGCAAGACAAGAGACCCAGTACTTC.

In this sample, this clone is medium-sized (0.01 to 0.1%). The V gene is TRBV10-1, the J gene TRBJ2-7; possible D gene TRBD2, 6 bases. CDR1 is WNHNN, CDR2 SYGVQD, per germline (reference sequence). This CDR3 contains 14 residues. The V end lost 6 bases, the J end lost 7 bases, and 19 bases lay between the germline ends. The CDR3 nucleotides are TGCGCCAGCAGGGGGACTGACTCAGGCTGGGAGCAGTACTTC. It encodes CASRGTDSGWEQYF.

The sample holds many counts of this clone. The CDR3 does not end in the conserved phenylalanine or tryptophan, so this is likely a read error. This chain links TRBV2 with TRBJ2-1, with 7 bases aligning to TRBD2. CDR3 length: 16 amino acids. With V trimmed by 4 bases and J by 7 bases, 13 bases remained unmatched. CDR1 and CDR2 (germline): SNHLY, FYNNEI. CDR3: CASSASGGSPRNEQFV. CDR3 sequence (DNA): TGTGCCAGCAGTGCCAGCGGCGGGAGTCCCCGTAATGAGCAGTTCGTC.

In this sample, this clone turned up many times. This chain connects TRBV28 to TRBJ2-1; D is undetermined. Trimming shortened V by 5 bases and J by 6 bases, and 14 bases separated the two germline ends. The V gene's germline CDR1 is MDHEN and CDR2 SYDVKM. This CDR3 has 14 amino acids. CDR3 amino acids: CASSPPTKINEQFF. The CDR3 nucleotides read TGTGCCAGCAGTCCCCCGACCAAGATCAATGAGCAGTTCTTC. The full variable domain, completed using reference TRBV28 and TRBJ2-1, is DVKVTQSSRYLVKRTGEKVFLECVQDMDHENMFWYRQDPGLGLRLIYFSYDVKMKEKGDIPEGYSVSREKKERFSLILESASTNQTSMYLCASSPPTKINEQFFGPGTRLTVL.

This clone is medium-sized within its sample. The genes are TRBV11-2 and TRBJ2-1, with D hard to call. Germline-derived CDR1 and CDR2 are SGHAT and FQNNGV. V was trimmed by 4 bases and J by 3 bases, leaving 10 bases between them. CDR3 size: 14 residues. CDR3: CASSSKRFYNEQFF. In DNA form, the CDR3 reads TGTGCCAGCAGCTCAAAGAGATTCTACAATGAGCAGTTCTTC.

This clone was recorded at least ten times. The chain employs TRBV30 and TRBJ1-1, with a tentative D call TRBD1 (6 bases). V shed 4 bases and J shed 1 base, with 10 bases lying between them. CDR3 size: 13 residues. The V gene's germline CDR1 is GTSNPN and CDR2 SVGIG (reference sequence). The CDR3 spells CAWNPTGNTEAFF. The CDR3 coding sequence is TGTGCCTGGAACCCGACAGGGAACACTGAAGCTTTCTTT.

By share, this clone counts as medium-sized (0.01 to 0.1%). The gene calls are TRBV2 and TRBJ2-5; D is unresolved. The V end was cut by 5 bases, the J end by 2 bases, with 0 bases between. Looked up from germline, CDR1 is SNHLY and CDR2 is FYNNEI. The CDR3 covers 10 residues. CDR3 loop: CASSQETQYF. The CDR3 nucleotides read TGTGCCAGCAGTCAAGAGACCCAGTACTTC. Full variable domain (rest looked up from reference TRBV2 and TRBJ2-5): EPEVTQTPSHQVTQMGQEVILRCVPISNHLYFYWYRQILGQKVEFLVSFYNNEISEKSEIFDDQFSVERPDGSNFTLKIRSTKLEDSAMYFCASSQETQYFGPGTRLLVL.

This clone is medium-sized. The J gene is TRBJ2-2, the V gene TRBV2; the D is unclear. CDR3 size: 14 residues. CDR1 and CDR2 from the germline V gene are SNHLY and FYNNEI. Trimming removed 4 bases from V and 1 base from J, with 7 bases in between. The CDR3 region has the DNA TGTGCCAGCAGTGTAGTGAGGAACACCGGGGAGCTGTTTTTT. Protein: CASSVVRNTGELFF.

This clone counts as medium-sized. V gene TRBV11-2 combines with J gene TRBJ2-7; the match to TRBD2 covers 8 bases. The V gene end was trimmed by 2 bases and the J gene end by 9 bases; junction bases not matched to a gene: 6. Germline loops: CDR1 SGHAT, CDR2 FQNNGV. This CDR3 has 13 amino acids. CDR3 sequence: CASSLIGSGVQYF. CDR3 DNA: TGTGCCAGCAGCTTAATAGGTAGCGGGGTGCAGTACTTC.

This clone was seen repeatedly, ten times or more. This chain connects TRBV20-1 to TRBJ2-3; 11 positions agree with TRBD2. V gave up 0 bases and J gave up 4 bases; unmatched junction bases: 6. This CDR3 spans 16 amino acids. Germline lookup yields CDR1 DFQATT and CDR2 SNEGSKA (reference sequence). The CDR3, as DNA: TGCAGTGCTAGAGACGGGACTAGCGGACTGGCAGATACGCAGTATTTT. It translates to CSARDGTSGLADTQYF.

This clone was seen at least ten times. This sample includes further DNA sequences coding for the same CDR3. The V and J genes are TRBV5-6 and TRBJ1-2; D unclear. This CDR3 is built from 18 residues. V gave up 0 bases and J gave up 6 bases, with 24 bases separating them. Germline V gives CDR1 SGHDT, CDR2 YYEEEE. CDR3 loop: CASSLAGSSTFKRNGYTF. Written as DNA, the CDR3 is TGTGCCAGCAGCTTGGCGGGAAGTAGCACATTCAAAAGGAATGGCTACACCTTC. Drawing the rest from reference TRBV5-6 and TRBJ1-2, the complete variable domain is DAGVTQSPTHLIKTRGQQVTLRCSPKSGHDTVSWYQQALGQGPQFIFQYYEEEERQRGNFPDRFSGHQFPNYSSELNVNALLLGDSALYLCASSLAGSSTFKRNGYTFGSGTRLTVV.

This clone is judged medium-sized (0.01 to 0.1%). The gene calls are TRBV7-8 and TRBJ2-7, with 9 bases that match TRBD2. The length of the CDR3 is 18 residues. Germline V gene lookup returns CDR1 SGHVS and CDR2 FQNEAQ. Unmatched junction bases numbered 16, after V lost 5 bases and J lost 2 bases. The CDR3 nucleotides read TGTGCCAGCAGCCGCTCTACGGGCCTGGCGGGAGGGCCCTACGAGCAGTACTTC. As protein: CASSRSTGLAGGPYEQYF.

This clone qualifies as medium-sized. The rearrangement links TRBV29-1 to TRBJ1-2; 8 nucleotides agree with TRBD1. Germline CDR1 and CDR2: SQVTM and ANQGSEA. The CDR3 totals 12 residues. The V and J ends lost 6 bases and 8 bases, in that order; junction bases with no gene match: 8. This CDR3 is CSVSGGAEGYTF. CDR3 DNA sequence: TGCAGCGTGTCAGGGGGCGCGGAAGGCTACACCTTC.

This clone was detected ten times or more. The chain employs TRBV7-6 and TRBJ1-4; 10 positions agree with TRBD1. Germline CDR1 and CDR2: SGHVS and FNYEAQ. V was clipped by 5 bases and J by 8 bases; unmatched bases: 11. CDR3 size: 16 residues. The CDR3 is CASSPRGTGVTEKLFF. In DNA form, the CDR3 reads TGTGCCAGCAGCCCTAGGGGGACAGGGGTAACGGAAAAACTGTTTTTT.

The J gene is TRBJ2-5, the V gene TRBV12-3 or TRBV12-4; D is uncertain. The CDR3 extends over 14 amino acids. V was cut by 6 bases and J by 9 bases, with 20 bases left in between. CDR3 protein: CASSPDNFPLSQYF. The DNA of the CDR3 is TGTGCCAGCAGCCCTGACAACTTCCCGCTCTCCCAGTACTTC.

By share, this clone ranks as medium-sized. The J gene is TRBJ2-6, the V gene TRBV11-3; D gene ambiguous. V lost 5 bases and J 1 base, leaving 9 bases between the germline ends. Germline CDR1 SGHNT, CDR2 YENEEA. The length of the CDR3 is 15 residues. The CDR3 protein is CASSLVSSGANVLTF. As DNA, the CDR3 is TGTGCCAGCAGCCTCGTTTCTTCTGGGGCCAACGTCCTGACTTTC.

The table lists this clone with many counts. The CDR3 DNA reads TGCAGTGCTTACGGGGGAGGGGGAAACACCATATATTTT. Protein product: CSAYGGGGNTIYF. The chain joins TRBV20-1 to TRBJ1-3; perhaps TRBD1 as D (5 bases). Trimming left V 5 bases short and J 4 bases short, with 12 bases between. CDR1 DFQATT and CDR2 SNEGSKA come from the germline V gene (reference sequence). The CDR3 has 13 residues.

In its sample, this clone is medium-sized. The rearrangement links TRBV28 to TRBJ2-5; D might be TRBD2 (5 bases). The CDR3 length is 12 residues. Trimming took 2 bases from V and 5 from J, leaving 6 bases between them. Germline V gives CDR1 MDHEN, CDR2 SYDVKM. This CDR3 reads CASSLGEETQYF. CDR3 sequence (DNA): TGTGCCAGCAGTTTAGGGGAGGAGACCCAGTACTTC.

By share of the sample, this clone is medium-sized. The chain uses TRBV6-1 and TRBJ2-7, with 7 nucleotides matching TRBD2. With 8 bases clipped from V and 6 bases from J, the junction kept 13 bases outside the gene matches. Germline loops: CDR1 MNHNS, CDR2 SASEGT. The CDR3 runs to 14 residues. CDR3 residues: CASSRAGVGFEQYF. The CDR3 region has the DNA TGTGCCAGCTCTAGGGCGGGAGTAGGGTTCGAGCAGTACTTC.

In its sample, this clone ranks as medium-sized. The V and J genes are TRBV4-1 and TRBJ2-1, with 8 bases that match TRBD2. The CDR3 is made up of 13 amino acids. V shed 1 base, J shed 9 bases, and the junction held 2 bases outside the gene matches. The germline CDR1 and CDR2 sequences are MGHRA and YSYEKL. CDR3: CASSQGTSTEQFF. CDR3 nucleotide sequence: TGCGCCAGCAGCCAAGGGACTAGCACTGAGCAGTTCTTC.

By share, this clone counts as medium-sized (0.01 to 0.1%). The DNA for the CDR3 is TGTGCCAGTAGTATAGGGGCGGGAAGGGGCCATACGCAGTATTTT. It codes for CASSIGAGRGHTQYF. The rearrangement joins TRBV19 to TRBJ2-3, with a possible D match to TRBD2 (6 bases). Trimming left V 1 base short and J 7 bases short, with 15 bases between. This CDR3 is built from 15 residues. Per the germline V gene, CDR1 is LNHDA and CDR2 is SQIVND (reference sequence).

This clone is medium-sized in the sample. This chain joins TRBV20-1 and TRBJ1-6; 12 positions agree with TRBD1. Germline values: CDR1 DFQATT, CDR2 SNEGSKA (reference sequence). The CDR3 is 16 amino acids. With 6 bases clipped from V and 0 bases from J, the junction kept 3 bases outside the gene matches. In DNA form, the CDR3 reads TGCAGTGCGGGACAGGGGGCCCACTCCTATAATTCACCCCTCCACTTT. Translated, it gives CSAGQGAHSYNSPLHF.

This clone occurred many times. The junction differs from germline at one of its ends, possibly a read error. The rearrangement joins TRBV29-1 to TRBJ2-7, with 8 positions matching TRBD1. Looked up from germline, CDR1 is SQVTM and CDR2 is ANQGSEA. The CDR3 runs to 12 residues. This CDR3 is CSVEGQGDEQYF. For the CDR3, the DNA is TGCAGCGTCGAAGGACAGGGCGACGAGCAGTACTTC.

In this sample, this clone is medium-sized. The gene calls are TRBV9 and TRBJ2-1; D unresolved. The germline gives CDR1 SGDLS, CDR2 YYNGEE. The CDR3 extends over 17 amino acids. Between the trimmed V and J ends, which lost 0 bases and 2 bases, there was a span of 15 bases. The CDR3 DNA sequence: TGTGCCAGCAGCGTAGTAGGAGACCCGACTGCCTACAATGAGCAGTTCTTC. Residues: CASSVVGDPTAYNEQFF.

This clone is labeled as large. V usage is TRBV11-3 and J usage is TRBJ2-3; no reliable D call. Trimming removed 5 bases at V and 1 base at J, with 13 bases between. Germline V gene lookup returns CDR1 SGHNT and CDR2 YENEEA. The CDR3 is 15 residues long. CDR3 sequence (DNA): TGTGCCAGCAGCCCCCTGGGTGGGGGCACAGATACGCAGTATTTT. Its protein is CASSPLGGGTDTQYF.

This clone came up many times. The chain uses TRBV2 and TRBJ2-7; D is possibly TRBD1 (6 bases). This CDR3 has 14 amino acids. V was trimmed by 7 bases and J by 3 bases, leaving 16 bases between them. CDR1 and CDR2 (germline): SNHLY, FYNNEI. The CDR3 loop is CASMIQGLLYEQYF. The CDR3 DNA sequence: TGTGCCAGCATGATACAGGGCCTCCTCTACGAGCAGTACTTC.

This clone was found many times. V and J are TRBV4-2 and TRBJ1-1, with D possibly TRBD1 on 5 matching bases. The CDR3 has 17 residues. Germline V gene lookup returns CDR1 LGHNA and CDR2 YNFKEQ. Trimming stripped 0 bases from V and 1 base from J, with 15 bases between. CDR3 nucleotides: TGTGCCAGCAGCCAAGATGGCCCGGGGGGGAGGAACACTGAAGCTTTCTTT. Residues: CASSQDGPGGRNTEAFF.